This is a list of T cell receptor beta chains from one sample in a study of cytomegalovirus exposure and HLA in healthy donors. TCRdb's table, derived via immunoSEQ multiplex PCR, lists solely in-frame clones and lacks some. The sample has about 130,000 clones; 82% are singletons. Material for sequencing was PBMCs. These receptors were collected from a man aged 30 to 39 in good health and CMV-seropositive. CDR3s include the opening cysteine and the closing phenylalanine or tryptophan. D genes are given only for firm matches. Not all rows give a size; the values are once, few, many and, for expanded clones, a class.

D gene | clone size | J gene | V gene | CDR3 DNA | CDR3 protein
NA | once | TRBJ1-5 | TRBV30 | TGTGCCTGGAGTCGCGGGGGCTATAGCAATCAGCCCCAGCATTTT | CAWSRGGYSNQPQHF
NA | NA | TRBJ2-1 | TRBV19 | TGTGCCAGTAGTCCCGAAGTAGCGGCCTACAATGAGCAGTTCTTC | CASSPEVAAYNEQFF
NA | once | TRBJ2-1 | TRBV11-2 | TGTGCCAGCAGCCGGGAGTCCTACAATGAGCAGTTCTTC | CASSRESYNEQFF
TRBD1 | once | TRBJ1-2 | TRBV29-1 | TGCAGCGTTAAAGGGACAGGGAATTTCTATGGCTACACCTTC | CSVKGTGNFYGYTF
TRBD2 | NA | TRBJ2-3 | TRBV10-3 | TGTGCCATCAGTGATTCTGTGGGGGGGTCAGATACGCAGTATTTT | CAISDSVGGSDTQYF
TRBD1 | NA | TRBJ1-4 | TRBV25-1 | TGTGCCAGCAGTGTCTTGGACAGGGCTAATGAAAAACTGTTTTTT | CASSVLDRANEKLFF
TRBD2 | NA | TRBJ2-1 | TRBV7-3 | TGTGCCAGCAGCCCAGGGACTAGCGGAGCGTACAATGAGCAGTTCTTC | CASSPGTSGAYNEQFF
NA | NA | TRBJ1-2 | TRBV5-3 | TGTGCCAGAAGCTTGACAGGGCCCGGCCATGGCTACACCTTC | CARSLTGPGHGYTF
TRBD2 | NA | TRBJ2-7 | TRBV7-2 | TGTGCCAGCAGGATGGGACTAGCGGGAGACGAGCAGTACTTC | CASRMGLAGDEQYF
TRBD1 | NA | TRBJ1-4 | TRBV15 | TGTGCCACCAGCACCAGGGACAGCTCCTTTAATGAAAAACTGTTTTTT | CATSTRDSSFNEKLFF
TRBD1 | NA | TRBJ2-1 | TRBV10-1 | TGCGCCAGCAGTGTAGATCCCGGGACAGCGCAGTTCTTC | CASSVDPGTAQFF
NA | NA | TRBJ2-6 | TRBV5-1 | TGCGCCAGCAGCTTGGTGCAGTCCGGGGCCAACGTCCTGACTTTC | CASSLVQSGANVLTF
TRBD1 | few | TRBJ1-2 | TRBV6-5 | TGTGCCAGCAGGAACCGACAGGGCTATGGCTACACCTTC | CASRNRQGYGYTF
TRBD1 | NA | TRBJ1-4 | TRBV7-3 | TGTGCCAGCAGCTTAACGGTTCTGGGACAGGGTTCGGTAAAACTGTTTTTT | CASSLTVLGQGSVKLFF
TRBD1 | NA | TRBJ1-1 | TRBV7-3 | TGTGCCAGCAGCTACGGGACAGACACTGAAGCTTTCTTT | CASSYGTDTEAFF
NA | NA | TRBJ1-4 | TRBV4-2 | TGTGCCAGCAGCCAAGATGCATTGGACTTACCGCTTGACGGGGTTAATGAAAAACTGTTTTTT | CASSQDALDLPLDGVNEKLFF
TRBD1 | NA | TRBJ2-7 | TRBV6-4 | TGTGCCAGCAGTGACTCGAGGGGGACAGGGGACTACGAGCAGTACTTC | CASSDSRGTGDYEQYF
TRBD1 | NA | TRBJ2-7 | TRBV18 | TGTGCCAGCTCACAAGGACAGGGGGGGACCTACGAGCAGTACTTC | CASSQGQGGTYEQYF
TRBD2 | few | TRBJ2-7 | TRBV29-1 | TGCAGCGTTGGGGCTAGCGGGAACTACGAGCAGTACTTC | CSVGASGNYEQYF
TRBD2 | NA | TRBJ2-1 | TRBV5-1 | TGCGCCAGCAGCTCAATAGCGGGAAACCCCTACAATGAGCAGTTCTTC | CASSSIAGNPYNEQFF
TRBD2 | NA | TRBJ2-5 | TRBV27 | TGTGCCAGCAGTTTGGGACTAGCGGACCAAGAGACCCAGTACTTC | CASSLGLADQETQYF
NA | NA | TRBJ1-6 | TRBV27 | TGTGCCAGCAGTTTCAACTCCTATAATTCACCCCTCCACTTT | CASSFNSYNSPLHF
NA | many | TRBJ2-2 | TRBV4-3 | TGCGCCAGTCGTGACCTAGCGAACACCGGGGAGCTGTTTTTT | CASRDLANTGELFF
NA | NA | TRBJ2-5 | TRBV7-9 | TGTGCCAGCAGCGACAGCGACAAACAAGAGACCCAGTACTTC | CASSDSDKQETQYF
TRBD2 | once | TRBJ2-7 | TRBV4-2 | TGTGCCAGCAGCCAAGCCGGGACTAGCGGGATCTACGAGCAGTACTTC | CASSQAGTSGIYEQYF
TRBD2 | NA | TRBJ2-5 | TRBV29-1 | TGCAGCGTTGCGAGCTTGGGACTAGCGGACCCCCGGCGGGAGACCCAGTACTTC | CSVASLGLADPRRETQYF
NA | NA | TRBJ2-3 | TRBV19 | TGTGCCAGTAGTGTTCAGGGAAAGGGCACAGATACGCAGTATTTT | CASSVQGKGTDTQYF
NA | few | TRBJ1-2 | TRBV5-1 | TGCGCCAGCAGCTTGGATCAGGGCGGCTACACCTTC | CASSLDQGGYTF
NA | once | TRBJ2-5 | TRBV30 | TGTGCCTGGAGTCAGGAGACCCAGTACTTC | CAWSQETQYF
TRBD1 | NA | TRBJ1-4 | TRBV4-1 | TGCGCCAGCAGCTTTGGGACAGGGAGGAGACCTGGTGAAAAACTGTTTTTT | CASSFGTGRRPGEKLFF
NA | NA | TRBJ2-7 | TRBV6-5 | TGTGCCAGCAGTCCTCAGACAGGAACCTACGAGCAGTACTTC | CASSPQTGTYEQYF
NA | NA | TRBJ1-3 | TRBV5-5 | TGTGCCAGCAGCTTGTACAGTTCCTCTGGAAACACCATATATTTT | CASSLYSSSGNTIYF
TRBD1 | NA | TRBJ1-4 | TRBV7-9 | TGTGCCAGCAGCTCGTCGTCACAGGGGGCAAAACTGTTTTTT | CASSSSSQGAKLFF
NA | NA | TRBJ1-1 | TRBV25-1 | TGTGCCAGCCTGACAGATCTGAACACTGAAGCTTTCTTT | CASLTDLNTEAFF
TRBD1 | NA | TRBJ2-2 | TRBV19 | TGTGCCAGTAGTATAGAAGGGACAGGGGGCACCGGGGAGCTGTTTTTT | CASSIEGTGGTGELFF
NA | NA | TRBJ2-1 | TRBV7-3 | TGTGCCAGCAGCTTAGGATCTCCAGGGAATGAGCAGTTCTTC | CASSLGSPGNEQFF
NA | few | TRBJ1-4 | TRBV7-8 | TGTGCCAGCAGCTTAGTGACAGAAAGAGAAAAACTGTTTTTT | CASSLVTEREKLFF
TRBD2 | NA | TRBJ2-5 | TRBV6-1 | TGTGCCAGCAGTGAACTCCAGCGGGAGGGATACTTC | CASSELQREGYF
NA | NA | TRBJ2-1 | TRBV4-2 | TGTGCCAGCAGCCAAGGTAGAGCTTCGAGGGGGAGTTCTGAGCAGTTCTTC | CASSQGRASRGSSEQFF
NA | NA | TRBJ2-2 | TRBV18 | TGTGCCAGCTCACCATTCCGCGAGAGTGCTTTCGGGGAGCTGTTTTTT | CASSPFRESAFGELFF
NA | NA | TRBJ1-3 | TRBV7-6 | TGTGCCAGCAGCTTAGGGCCAGGGCGTAACTCTGGAAACACCATATATTTT | CASSLGPGRNSGNTIYF
NA | few | TRBJ2-2 | TRBV19 | TGTGCCAGTAGTCCCCGGTCCACCGGGGAGCTGTTTTTT | CASSPRSTGELFF
NA | NA | TRBJ2-3 | TRBV9 | TGTGCCAGCAGCGGACTAGGATCAGATACGCAGTATTTT | CASSGLGSDTQYF
NA | NA | TRBJ1-1 | TRBV30 | TGTGCCTGGAGTCGGCAGGCGAACACTGAAGCTTTCTTT | CAWSRQANTEAFF
TRBD1 | NA | TRBJ1-2 | TRBV27 | TGTGCCAGCAGCCTGACAAATACCGGGACAGCGGGTGGCTACACCTTC | CASSLTNTGTAGGYTF
TRBD1 | NA | TRBJ2-7 | TRBV6-1 | TGTGCCAGCAGTCACCGGGACAGCGCCTACGAGCAGTACTTC | CASSHRDSAYEQYF
TRBD2 | NA | TRBJ2-4 | TRBV5-6 | TGTGCCAGCAGCCTCATCGGGCGGGAGGCCAAAAACATTCAGTACTTC | CASSLIGREAKNIQYF
NA | NA | TRBJ2-2 | TRBV30 | TGTGCCTGGAGGGCGGGGAACACCGGGGAGCTGTTTTTT | CAWRAGNTGELFF
NA | NA | TRBJ2-1 | TRBV18 | TGTGCCAGCTCACCGGCAGCGCGGAATGAGCAGTTCTTC | CASSPAARNEQFF
TRBD2 | NA | TRBJ2-7 | TRBV6-5 | TGTGCCAGCAGATCCTCGAGCGGGGGGATTTACGAGCAGTACTTC | CASRSSSGGIYEQYF
NA | NA | TRBJ1-4 | TRBV7-9 | TGTGCCAGCAGCTCGTCCCGCGGGGGTACAACTAATGAAAAACTGTTTTTT | CASSSSRGGTTNEKLFF
NA | NA | TRBJ2-7 | TRBV9 | TGTGCCAGCAGCGTAGCTGGCCAGGATGCCTACGAGCAGTACTTC | CASSVAGQDAYEQYF
NA | NA | TRBJ2-7 | TRBV7-8 | TGTGCCAGCAGCTTAGGTCCAGGGTTCGCCTACGAGCAGTACTTC | CASSLGPGFAYEQYF
NA | NA | TRBJ2-1 | TRBV4-1 | TGCGCCAGCAGCCACAGGGTCGGTGAGCAGTTCTTC | CASSHRVGEQFF
NA | NA | TRBJ1-1 | TRBV6-5 | TGTGCCAGCAGCCTCGGGGGAGGGACGAACACTGAAGCTTTCTTT | CASSLGGGTNTEAFF
NA | NA | TRBJ2-7 | TRBV10-2 | TGCGCCAGCGCCCTAGCCTACGAGCAGTACTTC | CASALAYEQYF
TRBD1 | NA | TRBJ1-6 | TRBV18 | TGTGCCAGCTCACCTACAGGGGCCCGGTCACCCCTCCACTTT | CASSPTGARSPLHF
NA | NA | TRBJ2-1 | TRBV27 | TGTGCCAGCAGTTTATCCCCCGGAGGAGAGCAGTTCTTC | CASSLSPGGEQFF